A selection of T cell receptor beta chains follows, all from one sample in a study of siplizumab effects on memory and regulatory T cells. Here immunoSEQ multiplex PCR was the method, and the copy in TCRdb shows in-frame clones only, minus some. The sample has just over 50,000 clones; roughly 97% are singletons. The source material was naive CD4+ T cells sorted from blood. These receptor sequences come from a human donor in good health. CDR3s include the opening cysteine and the closing phenylalanine or tryptophan. The D gene is left open where the match is weak. Only part of the rows carry a size: once, few, many, or a class if the clone is expanded.

>TRBV6-1|once|NA|TRBJ1-6
CASSDLSGIIYNSPLHF
TGTGCCAGCAGTGATCTGTCAGGGATAATCTATAATTCACCCCTCCACTTT
>TRBV7-8|NA|NA|TRBJ2-3
CASSSRRLTITDTQYF
TGTGCCAGCAGCTCTCGACGGCTGACCATCACAGATACGCAGTATTTT
>TRBV7-2|once|TRBD2|TRBJ2-1
CASSGRTSGYNEQFF
TGTGCCAGCAGCGGCCGGACTAGCGGGTACAATGAGCAGTTCTTC
>TRBV10-3|NA|TRBD1|TRBJ2-7
CAIKGQGTTKGQYF
TGTGCCATCAAGGGACAGGGGACGACTAAGGGGCAGTACTTC
>TRBV7-8|NA|NA|TRBJ2-1
CADSRDSYNEQFF
TGTGCCGACAGTCGGGACTCCTACAATGAGCAGTTCTTC
>TRBV29-1|NA|NA|TRBJ2-2
CSADSDANTGELFF
TGCAGCGCGGACAGTGACGCCAACACCGGGGAGCTGTTTTTT
>TRBV9|NA|NA|TRBJ2-2
CASSVVSPVGAGELFF
TGTGCCAGCAGCGTAGTTTCCCCGGTAGGCGCCGGGGAGCTGTTTTTT
>TRBV28|NA|NA|TRBJ1-2
CASTHGIGGYTF
TGTGCCAGCACCCACGGTATCGGGGGCTACACCTTC
>TRBV30|few|NA|TRBJ1-1
CAWSRQANTEAFF
TGTGCCTGGAGTAGACAAGCGAACACTGAAGCTTTCTTT
>TRBV5-4|NA|NA|TRBJ2-2
CASSRNRHKIGEPFF
TGTGCCAGCAGCCGCAATCGACACAAGATCGGGGAGCCGTTTTTT
>TRBV18|NA|NA|TRBJ2-5
CASSPLRVETQYF
TGTGCCAGCTCACCCCTCCGGGTGGAGACCCAGTACTTC
>TRBV9|NA|TRBD1|TRBJ1-3
CASSVGQGASGNTIYF
TGTGCCAGCAGCGTAGGTCAGGGGGCTTCTGGAAACACCATATATTTT
>TRBV28|NA|TRBD2|TRBJ2-2
CASSHPSYRERGTGELFF
TGTGCCAGCAGCCACCCCAGTTATCGAGAGCGGGGCACCGGGGAGCTGTTTTTT
>TRBV4-1|NA|NA|TRBJ1-5
CASSLEGGGDHQPQHF
TGCGCCAGCAGCCTTGAAGGGGGAGGTGATCATCAGCCCCAGCATTTT
>TRBV19|NA|TRBD1|TRBJ1-3
CASSPTGVGNTIYF
TGTGCCAGTAGCCCAACAGGGGTTGGAAACACCATATATTTT
>TRBV6-1|NA|NA|TRBJ2-7
CASSEKAGAAGEQYF
TGTGCCAGCAGTGAGAAGGCAGGGGCCGCCGGCGAGCAGTACTTC